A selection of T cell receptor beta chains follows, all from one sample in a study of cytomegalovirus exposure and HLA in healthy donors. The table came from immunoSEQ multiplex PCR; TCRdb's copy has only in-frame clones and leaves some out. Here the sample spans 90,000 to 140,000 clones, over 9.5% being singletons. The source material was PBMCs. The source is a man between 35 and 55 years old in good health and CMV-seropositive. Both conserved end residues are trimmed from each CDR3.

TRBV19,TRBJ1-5,ASGAEDSEIYSNQPQH
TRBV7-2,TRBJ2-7,ASSLVHEQY
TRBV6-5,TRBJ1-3,ASGGNSGNTIY
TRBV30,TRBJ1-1,AISRVVDTEAF
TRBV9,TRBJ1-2,ASSAQLANYGYT
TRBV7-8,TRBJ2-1,ASSLVGQGVSYNEQF
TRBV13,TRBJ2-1,ASSLYVGFAGNEQF
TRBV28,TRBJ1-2,ASSTGGGYT
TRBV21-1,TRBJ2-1,ASSKGAEWNEQF
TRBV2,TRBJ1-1,ARKRLLDEAF
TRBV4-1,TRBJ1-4,ASSQSIVREKLF
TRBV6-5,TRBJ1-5,ASSYNAGNQPQH
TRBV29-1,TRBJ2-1,SVGTSGSNEQF
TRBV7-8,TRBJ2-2,ASRGQGDTGELF
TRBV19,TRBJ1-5,ASTPEGNPNQPQH
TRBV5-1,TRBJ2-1,ASSLSSGRMNEQF
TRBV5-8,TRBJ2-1,ASIRQLDMGEQF
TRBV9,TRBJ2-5,ASSRSGVAGQETQY